A single sample is the source of the 9 T cell receptor beta chains below, sequenced in a study of metastatic and nonmetastatic thyroid tumors. TCRdb re-called the PCR reads through MiXCR. Of about 32,000 clones listed, about 32% were seen once; the top ten hold approximately 16%. Treatment of any kind had been given to no patient before thyroid surgery. The sequencing sample was made of tumor tissue. The receptors here all came from a female donor with papillary thyroid cancer or a benign thyroid nodule (not recorded which). Some clones in this sample may be carry-over from other donors' samples.

This chain links TRBV4-3 with TRBJ2-2; 7 bases line up with TRBD2. Germline V CDR1 and CDR2: LGHNA, YSLEER. V was clipped by 1 base and J by 7 bases; unmatched bases: 6. This CDR3 region has 15 residues. The CDR3 DNA is TGCGCCAGCAGCCAAGCCGGGAGCGGGGTCGGGGAGCTGTTTTTT. This translates into CASSQAGSGVGELFF.

The chain recombines TRBV5-4 with TRBJ2-5, with D unresolved. This CDR3 contains 14 residues. Deletions cut 0 bases from V and 0 bases from J, with 6 bases between. CDR1 and CDR2 (germline): SGHNT, YYREEE (reference sequence). The CDR3 region has the DNA TGTGCCAGCAGCTTGGCTCTATACCAAGAGACCCAGTACTTC. It specifies CASSLALYQETQYF.

V gene TRBV7-9 combines with J gene TRBJ1-2; no clear D gene. CDR3 size: 14 residues. Between the trimmed V and J ends, which lost 1 base and 3 bases, there was a span of 9 bases. Germline V gives CDR1 SEHNR, CDR2 FQNEAQ (reference sequence). This chain's CDR3 is CASSLVSGDYGYTF. The CDR3 DNA reads as TGTGCCAGCAGCTTAGTGTCAGGAGACTATGGCTACACCTTC.

The gene calls are TRBV5-4 and TRBJ2-2; 11 positions agree with TRBD2. Germline V CDR1 and CDR2: SGHNT, YYREEE (reference sequence). V lost 7 bases, J lost 2 bases, and 13 bases stayed unmatched. The CDR3 contains 18 residues. The CDR3, as DNA: TGTGCCAGCCACCCTTGGCTAGCGGGAGGTTTTAACACCGGGGAGCTGTTTTTT. Encoded protein: CASHPWLAGGFNTGELFF.

About this clone itself: The CDR3 ends on some other residue instead of the conserved phenylalanine or tryptophan, so this is likely a read error. The chain carries TRBV12-3 or TRBV12-4 and TRBJ2-1; unclear D gene. The CDR3 loop spans 15 amino acids. V dropped 3 bases and J dropped 4 bases, with 13 bases sitting between them. The CDR3 nucleotides read TGTGCCAGCAGTTTGGAACTGGGAAATTACAATGAGCAGTTCTTA. Its protein is CASSLELGNYNEQFL.

This clone was seen a handful of times. V usage is TRBV28 and J usage is TRBJ2-7; possibly TRBD1 for D (5 bases). The germline gives CDR1 MDHEN, CDR2 SYDVKM. The V gene lost 5 bases and the J gene lost 3 bases, with 14 bases spanning the gap. CDR3 size: 14 residues. The CDR3 reads CASSRIDRNYEQYF. CDR3 nucleotides: TGTGCCAGCAGTAGAATTGACAGAAACTACGAGCAGTACTTC.

This clone was picked up a small number of times. DNA of the CDR3: TGTGCCAGCAGAATGCAGGGAGGCAATCAGCCCCAGCATTTT. Translating gives CASRMQGGNQPQHF. The chain recombines TRBV28 with TRBJ1-5, with a possible D match to TRBD1 (5 bases). CDR3 length equals 14 residues. CDR1 is MDHEN, CDR2 SYDVKM, per germline. Trimming stripped 6 bases from V and 2 bases from J, with 11 bases between.

This clone was seen a few times. The rearrangement links TRBV6-5 to TRBJ2-2; 7 bases align to TRBD1. The trim removed 4 bases at V and 4 bases at J, leaving 9 bases unmatched. The CDR3 is made up of 16 amino acids. Germline values: CDR1 MNHEY, CDR2 SVGAGI. CDR3 DNA sequence: TGTGCCAGCAGTTCTCTCATGACAGGGTCCACCGGGGAGCTGTTTTTT. It translates to CASSSLMTGSTGELFF.

The J gene is TRBJ2-1, the V gene TRBV11-1; D may be TRBD1 (6 bases). The CDR3 extends over 17 amino acids. The germline V and J ends were trimmed by 5 bases and 6 bases, with 23 bases remaining between them. CDR1 and CDR2 (germline): SGHAT, FQDESV (reference sequence). This CDR3 is CASSPDSAIFLLNEQFF. As DNA, the CDR3 is TGTGCCAGCAGCCCGGACAGCGCCATATTCCTTCTCAATGAGCAGTTCTTC.